This TCR beta chain was sequenced during a study of high-grade serous ovarian cancer treatment subgroups. At the level of the study: Mean per sample: about 14,000 reads, some 8,100 unique TCR beta rearrangements.

Tumor samples were taken before definitive surgery or chemotherapy. The sample holds a few counts of this clone. Its cognate antigen is unknown. CDR1 and CDR2 (germline): MNHEY, SVGAGI. The V segment lost 0 bases and the J segment 3 bases; nucleotides outside the gene matches: 5. The CDR3 consists of 16 residues. Findings and limits, study-wide: Repertoire similarity ranged roughly 0.11 to 0.8 between tumors of one patient.

Measured with immunoSEQ multiplex PCR; TCRdb has only the in-frame clones, and not every one. The table includes fewer than 4,500 clones, about 71% detected once. The sample comprised tumor tissue. The genes are TRBV6-5 and TRBJ1-5, with 7 bases fitting TRBD1. The origin of this receptor is a human donor with high-grade serous ovarian cancer. CDR3 DNA: TGTGCCAGCAGTTACTCGAGGGACAGCTACAATCAGCCCCAGCATTTT. Translation: CASSYSRDSYNQPQHF.